This is a list of T cell receptor beta chains from one sample in a study of T cell responses to AZD1222 COVID-19 vaccine. Sequenced by immunoSEQ multiplex PCR; TCRdb stores in-frame clones only, minus some. The sample holds 150,000 to 200,000 clones; 92% are singletons and the top ten take roughly 2.2%. The starting material was peripheral blood, obtained on day 0 of AZD1222 vaccination. These receptor sequences come from an adult in good health. The CDR3 runs from the conserved cysteine through the conserved F or W. A D gene is named only where the DNA matches it firmly.

TRBV5-1 NA CASKVGADTQYF
TRBV5-1 NA CASSLYADVGTDTQYF
TRBV2 NA CASNPLMLNTEAFF
TRBV28 NA CASSRLGQPQHF
TRBV5-1 NA CASSSDFSSGNTIYF
TRBV6-1 NA CASSEALGVGGGYTF
TRBV12-5 NA CASGLVMQGPLLHEQYF
TRBV7-9 NA CASSLLNFQGGFYNEQFF
TRBV7-9 NA CASSFSTGGGLYDGYTF
TRBV29-1 NA CSVIPPSNEQFF
TRBV2 NA CASSPEGIGNSPLHF
TRBV5-1 NA CASALAQGPNEKLFF
TRBV5-6 NA CASSLGQFQETQYF
TRBV4-3 NA CASSQAPRKNEKLFF
TRBV10-1 NA CASSSQGSYGYTF
TRBV19 NA CASSNVGNTIYF
TRBV10-3 NA CAISGGNTIYF
TRBV18 TRBD2 CASSPQGTRAYEQYF
TRBV7-2 TRBD2 CASSSGLAGAQAAKNIQYF
TRBV15 TRBD1 CATSRDTGTGGYNEQFF
TRBV10-3 NA CAISERYRERLGGKGTYEQYF
TRBV11-2 TRBD2 CASSLYLGAGGPDEQFF
TRBV7-9 NA CASSLAGRNEQFF
TRBV28 NA CASSLTRQNGYTF
TRBV6-4 NA CASSDGGAGNEQFF
TRBV28 NA CASSLLVRGEAFF
TRBV9 NA CASSSRRDGGLNTGELFF
TRBV5-1 NA CASSLAGQQNTEAFF